Here is one T cell receptor (beta chain) with its context. Its cognate antigen is unknown. The data were obtained in a study of T cell responses to AZD1222 COVID-19 vaccine. Study-wide points: Mapped onto spike, vaccine-associated CD4 TCRs spanned it and were dominant at 160-218 and 743-854.

This CDR3 contains 14 residues. Trimming shortened V by 3 bases and J by 3 bases, and 11 bases separated the two germline ends. The germline V gene has CDR1 SEHNR and CDR2 FQNEAQ (reference sequence). Assay used: immunoSEQ multiplex PCR; TCRdb lists only in-frame clones, some missing. The sample carries some 130,000 clones, approximately 90% recorded once. This sequence joins TRBV7-9 and TRBJ1-1; D is uncertain. The sample in question was peripheral blood, obtained on day 0 of AZD1222 vaccination. The TCR comes from an adult in good health. The CDR3 DNA follows: TGTGCCAGCAGCTTTGACACACGGTACACTGAAGCTTTCTTT. Translation gives CASSFDTRYTEAFF.